A single sample gave rise to the 2 T cell receptor beta chains below, sequenced in a study of T cells after yellow fever vaccination. A single record per CDR3 protein comes from TCRdb applying MiXCR to the 5' RACE reads. The profile covers around 400,000 distinct CDR3 sequences, with roughly 10% appearing a single time and less than 20% taken by the ten largest. The sample here was PBMCs, taken on the day of the first yellow fever vaccination. The receptor set was obtained from a man younger than 30 who received the YFV17D yellow fever vaccine.

The gene calls are TRBV11-2 and TRBJ2-5; TRBD2 aligns across 7 bases. The J segment lost 5 bases and the V segment lost 1 base, leaving 7 bases of the junction unmatched. The CDR3 is 15 residues long. Germline V lookup: CDR1 SGHAT, CDR2 FQNNGV. This CDR3 is CASSLGPGRVETQYF. CDR3 DNA sequence: TGTGCCAGCAGCTTAGGTCCGGGGAGGGTGGAGACCCAGTACTTC.

This clonotype was seen only a few times. V and J are TRBV3-1 and TRBJ1-2; D unresolved. Looked up from germline, CDR1 is LGHDT and CDR2 is YNNKEL (reference sequence). This CDR3 is built from 12 residues. Trimming cost V 6 bases and J 6 bases, with 11 bases left between them. The CDR3 sequence: CASSWQANGYTF. The CDR3 bases are TGTGCCAGCAGTTGGCAGGCGAATGGCTACACCTTC.